These T cell receptor beta chains were read from a single sample in a study of cytomegalovirus exposure and HLA in healthy donors. Clones were sequenced by immunoSEQ multiplex PCR, and TCRdb holds only the in-frame ones, with some missing. This table holds some 170,000 clones, around nine tenths found once. Material for sequencing was PBMCs. These receptor sequences come from a man between 18 and 29 years old in good health and CMV-seropositive. The CDR3 runs from the conserved cysteine through the conserved F or W. D genes are given only for firm matches. The size entry is marked missing in some rows and otherwise reads once, few, many or a size class.

CDR3 protein: CASSFLGSAGELFF
CDR3 DNA: TGTGCCAGCAGTTTTCTAGGAAGCGCCGGGGAGCTGTTTTTT
J gene: TRBJ2-2
V gene: TRBV27
D gene: NA
clone size: NA
CDR3 length: 14

CDR3 protein: CASSLAGGTDTQYF
CDR3 DNA: TGTGCCAGCAGCTTAGCCGGTGGCACAGATACGCAGTATTTT
J gene: TRBJ2-3
V gene: TRBV7-3
D gene: NA
clone size: NA
CDR3 length: 14

CDR3 protein: CASTPEGRGGRTQYF
CDR3 DNA: TGTGCCAGCACCCCGGAGGGGAGGGGAGGCCGTACGCAGTATTTT
J gene: TRBJ2-3
V gene: TRBV7-2
D gene: TRBD2
clone size: once
CDR3 length: 15

CDR3 protein: CASSSPSGRVEQFF
CDR3 DNA: TGTGCCAGCAGCTCGCCATCAGGCAGGGTTGAGCAGTTCTTC
J gene: TRBJ2-1
V gene: TRBV9
D gene: NA
clone size: NA
CDR3 length: 14

CDR3 protein: CATSSGSYGYTF
CDR3 DNA: TGTGCCACCAGCAGTGGGAGCTATGGCTACACCTTC
J gene: TRBJ1-2
V gene: TRBV15
D gene: NA
clone size: NA
CDR3 length: 12

CDR3 protein: CASSAARVRGTGELFF
CDR3 DNA: TGTGCCAGCAGTGCAGCCCGGGTGCGGGGGACCGGGGAGCTGTTTTTT
J gene: TRBJ2-2
V gene: TRBV6-1
D gene: TRBD2
clone size: NA
CDR3 length: 16

CDR3 protein: CASSATAGVNEQFF
CDR3 DNA: TGTGCCAGCAGTGCCACGGCGGGGGTTAATGAGCAGTTCTTC
J gene: TRBJ2-1
V gene: TRBV6-5
D gene: TRBD2
clone size: NA
CDR3 length: 14

CDR3 protein: CASSPNEGYEQYF
CDR3 DNA: TGCGCCAGCAGCCCCAACGAGGGCTACGAGCAGTACTTC
J gene: TRBJ2-7
V gene: TRBV4-3
D gene: NA
clone size: NA
CDR3 length: 13

CDR3 protein: CASSQEMAGEGRDTQYF
CDR3 DNA: TGCGCCAGCAGCCAAGAAATGGCAGGGGAGGGGAGGGATACGCAGTATTTT
J gene: TRBJ2-3
V gene: TRBV4-1
D gene: NA
clone size: NA
CDR3 length: 17

CDR3 protein: CASSEWSVHEAFF
CDR3 DNA: TGTGCCAGCAGTGAATGGTCAGTCCATGAAGCTTTCTTT
J gene: TRBJ1-1
V gene: TRBV25-1
D gene: NA
clone size: NA
CDR3 length: 13

CDR3 protein: CASSPPGGEGLAGGSHEQFF
CDR3 DNA: TGTGCCAGCAGCCCCCCGGGGGGCGAGGGACTAGCGGGAGGGAGCCATGAGCAGTTCTTC
J gene: TRBJ2-1
V gene: TRBV4-2
D gene: TRBD2
clone size: NA
CDR3 length: 20

CDR3 protein: CAIPRGPNEQYF
CDR3 DNA: TGTGCCATCCCCAGGGGGCCAAACGAGCAGTACTTC
J gene: TRBJ2-7
V gene: TRBV6-4
D gene: TRBD1
clone size: NA
CDR3 length: 12

CDR3 protein: CATTGSSYNSPLHF
CDR3 DNA: TGTGCCACTACAGGGAGCTCCTATAATTCACCCCTCCACTTT
J gene: TRBJ1-6
V gene: TRBV2
D gene: NA
clone size: NA
CDR3 length: 14

CDR3 protein: CASSFTGANVLTF
CDR3 DNA: TGTGCCAGCAGCTTCACTGGGGCCAACGTCCTGACTTTC
J gene: TRBJ2-6
V gene: TRBV7-3
D gene: NA
clone size: NA
CDR3 length: 13

CDR3 protein: CANQRQGRPDTQYF
CDR3 DNA: TGTGCCAACCAAAGACAGGGAAGGCCAGATACGCAGTATTTT
J gene: TRBJ2-3
V gene: TRBV21-1
D gene: NA
clone size: NA
CDR3 length: 14

CDR3 protein: CASSPGPDRSYEQYF
CDR3 DNA: TGCGCCAGCAGCCCAGGACCCGACAGATCCTACGAGCAGTACTTC
J gene: TRBJ2-7
V gene: TRBV4-1
D gene: NA
clone size: NA
CDR3 length: 15

CDR3 protein: CASSWRGFEDEQFF
CDR3 DNA: TGTGCCAGCAGCTGGAGAGGGTTTGAGGATGAGCAGTTCTTC
J gene: TRBJ2-1
V gene: TRBV7-6
D gene: NA
clone size: once
CDR3 length: 14

CDR3 protein: CASSPPSGSSGNTIYF
CDR3 DNA: TGTGCCAGCTCACCACCATCCGGGAGCTCTGGAAACACCATATATTTT
J gene: TRBJ1-3
V gene: TRBV18
D gene: NA
clone size: NA
CDR3 length: 16

CDR3 protein: CASSLETASNQPQHF
CDR3 DNA: TGTGCCAGCAGCTTAGAAACAGCTAGCAATCAGCCCCAGCATTTT
J gene: TRBJ1-5
V gene: TRBV7-9
D gene: NA
clone size: NA
CDR3 length: 15

CDR3 protein: CASSYNPVQTEAFF
CDR3 DNA: TGTGCCAGCAGTTATAATCCTGTCCAGACTGAAGCTTTCTTT
J gene: TRBJ1-1
V gene: TRBV6-5
D gene: NA
clone size: NA
CDR3 length: 14

CDR3 protein: CASSRDLAGGTGETQYF
CDR3 DNA: TGTGCCAGCAGCCGGGACCTAGCGGGGGGGACAGGGGAGACCCAGTACTTC
J gene: TRBJ2-5
V gene: TRBV5-4
D gene: TRBD2
clone size: NA
CDR3 length: 17

CDR3 protein: CASSLQSGGGFSGANVLTF
CDR3 DNA: TGTGCCAGCAGCTTGCAATCTGGGGGAGGCTTTTCTGGGGCCAACGTCCTGACTTTC
J gene: TRBJ2-6
V gene: TRBV7-2
D gene: NA
clone size: few
CDR3 length: 19

CDR3 protein: CASSVKQGAPEKLFF
CDR3 DNA: TGTGCCAGCAGCGTCAAACAGGGGGCGCCTGAAAAACTGTTTTTT
J gene: TRBJ1-4
V gene: TRBV9
D gene: TRBD1
clone size: NA
CDR3 length: 15

CDR3 protein: CASSYSLGGSYNEQFF
CDR3 DNA: TGTGCCAGCAGTTACTCGCTGGGGGGCTCCTACAATGAGCAGTTCTTC
J gene: TRBJ2-1
V gene: TRBV6-5
D gene: NA
clone size: NA
CDR3 length: 16

CDR3 protein: CASSISGRGDEQFF
CDR3 DNA: TGTGCCAGCAGCATTAGCGGGAGGGGGGATGAGCAGTTCTTC
J gene: TRBJ2-1
V gene: TRBV6-5
D gene: TRBD2
clone size: NA
CDR3 length: 14

CDR3 protein: CASSPDRVQYNEQFF
CDR3 DNA: TGTGCCAGCAGTCCAGACAGGGTCCAGTACAATGAGCAGTTCTTC
J gene: TRBJ2-1
V gene: TRBV7-2
D gene: TRBD1
clone size: NA
CDR3 length: 15

CDR3 protein: CASSKTGTGYYEQYF
CDR3 DNA: TGTGCCAGCAGCAAGACCGGGACAGGGTACTACGAGCAGTACTTC
J gene: TRBJ2-7
V gene: TRBV7-2
D gene: TRBD1
clone size: few
CDR3 length: 15

CDR3 protein: CASSQPITGHHEQYF
CDR3 DNA: TGTGCCAGCAGTCAGCCTATAACAGGGCACCACGAGCAGTACTTC
J gene: TRBJ2-7
V gene: TRBV28
D gene: NA
clone size: NA
CDR3 length: 15

CDR3 protein: CASSENSDSLYGYTF
CDR3 DNA: TGTGCCAGCAGTGAAAATTCTGACAGCCTCTATGGCTACACCTTC
J gene: TRBJ1-2
V gene: TRBV6-1
D gene: NA
clone size: NA
CDR3 length: 15

CDR3 protein: CAWSVPGEGYTF
CDR3 DNA: TGTGCCTGGAGTGTCCCCGGGGAGGGCTACACCTTC
J gene: TRBJ1-2
V gene: TRBV30
D gene: NA
clone size: NA
CDR3 length: 12

CDR3 protein: CASTGTSPEQFF
CDR3 DNA: TGTGCCAGCACTGGGACTAGTCCTGAGCAGTTCTTC
J gene: TRBJ2-1
V gene: TRBV6-1
D gene: TRBD2
clone size: NA
CDR3 length: 12

CDR3 protein: CASSLQNQGDTGELFF
CDR3 DNA: TGCGCCAGCAGCCTTCAAAATCAGGGGGACACCGGGGAGCTGTTTTTT
J gene: TRBJ2-2
V gene: TRBV4-1
D gene: TRBD1
clone size: once
CDR3 length: 16

CDR3 protein: CASSTGVGTDTQYF
CDR3 DNA: TGCGCCAGCAGCACGGGAGTTGGGACAGATACGCAGTATTTT
J gene: TRBJ2-3
V gene: TRBV5-1
D gene: NA
clone size: NA
CDR3 length: 14

CDR3 protein: CASSGTAYEQYF
CDR3 DNA: TGTGCCAGCTCGGGGACAGCCTACGAGCAGTACTTC
J gene: TRBJ2-7
V gene: TRBV13
D gene: TRBD1
clone size: NA
CDR3 length: 12

CDR3 protein: CASSLGLREQYF
CDR3 DNA: TGTGCCAGCAGCTTAGGATTGCGCGAGCAGTACTTC
J gene: TRBJ2-7
V gene: TRBV11-2
D gene: NA
clone size: NA
CDR3 length: 12

CDR3 protein: CSVGGTASTDTQYF
CDR3 DNA: TGCAGCGTTGGGGGGACAGCGAGCACAGATACGCAGTATTTT
J gene: TRBJ2-3
V gene: TRBV29-1
D gene: TRBD1
clone size: NA
CDR3 length: 14

CDR3 protein: CASSLPGQGGDYGYTF
CDR3 DNA: TGTGCCAGCAGCCTTCCAGGACAGGGAGGGGACTATGGCTACACCTTC
J gene: TRBJ1-2
V gene: TRBV13
D gene: TRBD1
clone size: NA
CDR3 length: 16

CDR3 protein: CASSENGTPGDEQFF
CDR3 DNA: TGTGCCAGCAGTGAAAATGGGACCCCAGGGGATGAGCAGTTCTTC
J gene: TRBJ2-1
V gene: TRBV2
D gene: NA
clone size: NA
CDR3 length: 15

CDR3 protein: CASSPRRGSTDTQYF
CDR3 DNA: TGTGCCAGCAGTCCCAGGCGGGGCAGCACAGATACGCAGTATTTT
J gene: TRBJ2-3
V gene: TRBV28
D gene: NA
clone size: NA
CDR3 length: 15

CDR3 protein: CASSEELAGGPGEQFF
CDR3 DNA: TGTGCCAGCAGCGAGGAACTAGCGGGAGGGCCAGGTGAGCAGTTCTTC
J gene: TRBJ2-1
V gene: TRBV9
D gene: TRBD2
clone size: NA
CDR3 length: 16

CDR3 protein: CASSPSSGVYEQYF
CDR3 DNA: TGTGCCAGCAGCCCATCTTCGGGGGTCTACGAGCAGTACTTC
J gene: TRBJ2-7
V gene: TRBV5-5
D gene: NA
clone size: few
CDR3 length: 14

CDR3 protein: CSVLTGETEAFF
CDR3 DNA: TGCAGCGTACTGACAGGGGAGACTGAAGCTTTCTTT
J gene: TRBJ1-1
V gene: TRBV29-1
D gene: TRBD1
clone size: NA
CDR3 length: 12

CDR3 protein: CASSLQRQTRIYEQYF
CDR3 DNA: TGTGCCAGCAGTCTACAGCGACAGACCCGCATTTACGAGCAGTACTTC
J gene: TRBJ2-7
V gene: TRBV27
D gene: NA
clone size: NA
CDR3 length: 16

CDR3 protein: CASSKVGQGFYEQYF
CDR3 DNA: TGTGCCAGCAGCAAAGTGGGACAGGGATTCTACGAGCAGTACTTC
J gene: TRBJ2-7
V gene: TRBV21-1
D gene: NA
clone size: NA
CDR3 length: 15

CDR3 protein: CASSGLVLRALERATYGYTF
CDR3 DNA: TGTGCCAGCAGTGGATTAGTTCTGCGGGCCCTTGAAAGGGCAACCTATGGCTACACCTTC
J gene: TRBJ1-2
V gene: TRBV6-1
D gene: NA
clone size: NA
CDR3 length: 20